This T cell receptor beta chain was obtained from a study of cytomegalovirus exposure and HLA in healthy donors (dated by TCRdb to the late 2010s). Background for the entire study: An earlier analysis of approximately 600 of the donors reported approximately 300 Gb of sequence data and approximately 110 million unique TCR beta sequences from 190 million or so T cells. An early release that covered around 590 HLA-typed donors contained approximately 300 gigabases of sequencing data and around 85 million unique TCR sequences. Of the roughly 400 genotyped donors, approximately 83% fell in the genetic ancestry cluster associated with self-reported Caucasian donors. The study was designed to test whether signatures of past pathogen exposure could be identified by cataloging public T cell receptors. The study used immunosequencing to profile the T cell repertoires of under 700 subjects and linked those repertoires to cytomegalovirus serostatus. A separate validation cohort of roughly 130 different subjects was used in addition to the roughly 620-subject first cohort. The study combined high-throughput TCR immunosequencing, statistical association of individual TCRs with disease status, and machine learning to predict cytomegalovirus infection status. A later analysis re-examined previously published TCR beta repertoires from around 670 donors and added high-resolution HLA genotyping to investigate patterns of TCR occurrence. In the later analysis, no new phenotypic data were used to find candidate immune exposures; instead, reliance was placed on TCR beta sequences and their occurrence across donors. In an earlier analysis of around 540 of the donors, high-throughput TCR beta sequencing was used to judge whether each TCR beta V gene segment behaved as functional or pseudogenic. Donor age, sex, ethnicity and CMV serostatus were collected together with the repertoire data. A later genetic analysis took genome-wide SNP genotypes for 398 of the 666 donors and used that subset as a discovery cohort. Every repertoire in the discovery cohort had been generated on one and the same sequencing platform. Class I and class II HLA loci were covered by the typing at four-digit resolution. The number of typed donors differed by locus: roughly 629-640 for A, B, C, DRB1 and DQB1; some 540 for DQA1; over 600 for DPA1; and roughly 450 for DPB1. Because of strong linkage in the cohort, roughly five DR-DQ haplotypes were treated as single units for association and clustering. Among a few hundred genotyped donors of the cohort, an average of approximately 250,000 unique TCR beta nucleotide sequences were sequenced per donor, roughly 20% of them non-productive.

The cohort consisted of fewer than 700 healthy bone marrow donors. At the time of sampling, every cohort member was nominally healthy, though immune exposures that went unrecorded were likely present. The donor was CMV seronegative and belonged to the group of more than 300 seronegative cohort members. A peripheral blood sample was provided by each donor, and peripheral blood mononuclear cells were used for TCR beta sequencing. Genomic DNA was extracted from the blood cell samples with the Qiagen DNeasy Blood Extraction Kit. Looking up the germline V gene yields CDR1 SGHNT and CDR2 YENEEA. The CDR3 goes from the cysteine to the phenylalanine over 18 residues. Kept here is only the CDR3 DNA, which spans 54 bases and is read in frame from base 1. V loses 2 bases of germline sequence and J loses 2 bases, and the interval between the two ends is 21 bases. The investigation overall reported the following: A group of highly shared sequence variants was considered likely to be a technical artifact of the sequencing pipeline. Most TCR sequences were observed very rarely across donors, whereas some public TCRs were present in many individuals. In both the original and validation cohorts, the classifier was reported to diagnose cytomegalovirus status with high specificity and sensitivity. Compared with the roughly 710-donor mean, donors in an Asian-associated ancestry cluster had fewer N-insertions in productive TCRs, according to a later genetic analysis. According to a later analysis, most CMV-associated TCR beta chains appeared to be HLA-restricted, and the HLA associations seemed to be driven largely by CMV exposure. Because counts were too low, about 18 rarely observed V segments, including chromosome 9 orphons, were excluded from the earlier analysis of a few hundred of the donors. In a later analysis, 15,000 to 20,000 TCR beta sequences were associated with specific HLA alleles at a false discovery rate of 0.05. Assigning TCR associations to individual alleles was difficult when HLA alleles, especially DR and DQ, strongly co-occurred. Presence/absence analyses assumed roughly uniform sequencing depth across donors, an assumption that may not hold. According to a later analysis, parvovirus B19, influenza, CMV and Epstein-Barr virus appeared linked to several top co-occurrence clusters. A further reported finding was that TCR beta sequences accurately predicted the HLA-A and HLA-B alleles for most subjects in the first cohort. V-gene and J-gene trimming of TCR beta chains was associated with a missense DCLRE1C variant in a later genetic analysis, and the association was replicated in an independent cohort. A later analysis found that HLA-associated TCR beta chains were more clonally expanded and had lower generation probabilities than equally common non-associated chains. Correlated functional status among segregating V segments might be attributable to linkage disequilibrium, but an unknown experimental factor could not be ruled out. Some IMGT-functional V segments, including TRBV6-2 and TRBV6-3, could not be told apart with the 87-base-pair reads, so those segments were excluded. Only TCR beta chains were sequenced in this cohort, and the absence of alpha or paired-chain data limited detectable features. In vitro tests confirmed that a few of the cytomegalovirus-associated TCR beta chains recognize cytomegalovirus antigens. Broadly in line with IMGT annotations, most TCR beta V segments showed up in productive rearrangements about 90% or about 30% of the time in an earlier analysis of around 600 of the donors. The study listed approximately 160 TCR beta chains as associated with cytomegalovirus. Because HLA typing was unavailable for some donors at each locus, only the typed subset was used in association tests. The authors suggested that the approach could potentially be generalized to other disease states and immunological phenotypes. For the cohort, immune exposure information was limited to CMV serostatus. According to a later analysis, TCR association rates differed among HLA loci, with DRB1 alleles showing the most associated TCRs and HLA-C alleles showing the fewest.

A word on this clone: Its antigen has not been determined. No qualities accompany the bases; no much larger clone lies one base away.

Receptor amplification or capture employed the immunoSEQ multiplex PCR assay. For the multiplex PCR, a mixture combining 60 forward primers for TCR Vbeta segments and 13 reverse primers for TCR Jbeta segments was used. Amplification of the CDR3 region of rearranged TCR beta genes was performed with a multiplex PCR assay on genomic DNA. The Illumina HiSeq System was used to sequence the amplified TCR beta libraries as 87-base-pair reads. The study's own analysis went as follows. In a later analysis, tens of millions of unique TCR beta chains were counted across the approximately 620 repertoires, and roughly 10 million of these chains were shared by at least two donors. To remove PCR and sequencing errors, raw reads were error-corrected and collapsed into unique sequences using a nearest-neighbor algorithm that merged closely related sequences. V, D and J gene segments were assigned by aligning CDR3 sequences to IMGT reference sequences. For a sequence to be retained, a match of at least six nucleotides was required to both a V gene segment and a J gene segment. A rearrangement was called productive if the CDR3 had no stop codons and remained in frame with V and J, and every other rearrangement was called non-productive. Following IMGT convention, CDR3 was defined as the stretch from the second conserved V-encoded cysteine to the conserved J-encoded phenylalanine. In an earlier analysis of 550 to 650 of the donors, sequences lacking an unambiguous match to a single V gene segment were excluded. An earlier analysis of some 500 of the donors classified V segments as functional when productive rearrangements were above 56.7% and as segregating when the standard deviation between donors was above 5%. To diagnose cytomegalovirus status from the catalog of TCR beta chain sequences, a statistical classification framework was built. In a later analysis, V and J genes were assigned by comparing TCR nucleotide sequences against IMGT/GENE-DB human TR gene sequences. Using the TCRdist pipeline, a later analysis assigned CDR3 sequences along with most-parsimonious VDJ recombination scenarios. A later analysis defined each TCR beta chain by its CDR3 amino acid sequence plus V-gene family, and excluded reads lacking a unique V-gene family. To address suspected cross-contamination and a sequencing artifact, a later analysis removed under 600 highly shared, low-generation-probability nucleotide sequences. In a later analysis, a clonal expansion index for each public chain was calculated from normalized within-repertoire ranks of inferred template counts. In a later analysis, generation probabilities were computed using a VDJ recombination model fitted to out-of-frame rearrangements, and the results were checked against IGoR. In a later analysis, hypergeometric tests were used to score TCR-TCR, TCR-HLA and TCR-CMV co-occurrence, with a repertoire-size bias correction applied to TCR pairs. To estimate false discovery rates, a later analysis permuted the HLA or CMV assignments 20 times. In a later analysis, co-occurring TCRs were grouped using DBSCAN, with TCRdist sequence similarity added in when clustering inside HLA-allele-positive subsets. Repertoires with fewer than 30,000 or more than 120,000 public chains were left out of co-occurrence clustering, as were about five repertoires with anomalous nucleotide sharing. TCRdb holds this immuneACCESS table with in-frame rearrangements only. Some clones are missing; in checked studies, unresolved V genes explain under half, and the rest has no known cause. Clone size and V and J calls were adopted from that table, with D and trimming inferred from the DNA. This sample lists over 140,000 clones; over 75% were detected once. Clones ranked in the top ten supply 2% to 2.5% of the sample.

The V gene is TRBV11-3 and the J gene is TRBJ1-1; tentative D gene TRBD1, with 5 bases matching. The sequence was collected from a man in his forties or fifties in good health and CMV-seronegative. The source material was PBMCs. In nucleotides, the sequence is TGTGCCAGCAGCTTACCATACGCGGGACGAAAAGAAAACACTGAAGCTTTCTTT. This gives the protein CASSLPYAGRKENTEAFF.